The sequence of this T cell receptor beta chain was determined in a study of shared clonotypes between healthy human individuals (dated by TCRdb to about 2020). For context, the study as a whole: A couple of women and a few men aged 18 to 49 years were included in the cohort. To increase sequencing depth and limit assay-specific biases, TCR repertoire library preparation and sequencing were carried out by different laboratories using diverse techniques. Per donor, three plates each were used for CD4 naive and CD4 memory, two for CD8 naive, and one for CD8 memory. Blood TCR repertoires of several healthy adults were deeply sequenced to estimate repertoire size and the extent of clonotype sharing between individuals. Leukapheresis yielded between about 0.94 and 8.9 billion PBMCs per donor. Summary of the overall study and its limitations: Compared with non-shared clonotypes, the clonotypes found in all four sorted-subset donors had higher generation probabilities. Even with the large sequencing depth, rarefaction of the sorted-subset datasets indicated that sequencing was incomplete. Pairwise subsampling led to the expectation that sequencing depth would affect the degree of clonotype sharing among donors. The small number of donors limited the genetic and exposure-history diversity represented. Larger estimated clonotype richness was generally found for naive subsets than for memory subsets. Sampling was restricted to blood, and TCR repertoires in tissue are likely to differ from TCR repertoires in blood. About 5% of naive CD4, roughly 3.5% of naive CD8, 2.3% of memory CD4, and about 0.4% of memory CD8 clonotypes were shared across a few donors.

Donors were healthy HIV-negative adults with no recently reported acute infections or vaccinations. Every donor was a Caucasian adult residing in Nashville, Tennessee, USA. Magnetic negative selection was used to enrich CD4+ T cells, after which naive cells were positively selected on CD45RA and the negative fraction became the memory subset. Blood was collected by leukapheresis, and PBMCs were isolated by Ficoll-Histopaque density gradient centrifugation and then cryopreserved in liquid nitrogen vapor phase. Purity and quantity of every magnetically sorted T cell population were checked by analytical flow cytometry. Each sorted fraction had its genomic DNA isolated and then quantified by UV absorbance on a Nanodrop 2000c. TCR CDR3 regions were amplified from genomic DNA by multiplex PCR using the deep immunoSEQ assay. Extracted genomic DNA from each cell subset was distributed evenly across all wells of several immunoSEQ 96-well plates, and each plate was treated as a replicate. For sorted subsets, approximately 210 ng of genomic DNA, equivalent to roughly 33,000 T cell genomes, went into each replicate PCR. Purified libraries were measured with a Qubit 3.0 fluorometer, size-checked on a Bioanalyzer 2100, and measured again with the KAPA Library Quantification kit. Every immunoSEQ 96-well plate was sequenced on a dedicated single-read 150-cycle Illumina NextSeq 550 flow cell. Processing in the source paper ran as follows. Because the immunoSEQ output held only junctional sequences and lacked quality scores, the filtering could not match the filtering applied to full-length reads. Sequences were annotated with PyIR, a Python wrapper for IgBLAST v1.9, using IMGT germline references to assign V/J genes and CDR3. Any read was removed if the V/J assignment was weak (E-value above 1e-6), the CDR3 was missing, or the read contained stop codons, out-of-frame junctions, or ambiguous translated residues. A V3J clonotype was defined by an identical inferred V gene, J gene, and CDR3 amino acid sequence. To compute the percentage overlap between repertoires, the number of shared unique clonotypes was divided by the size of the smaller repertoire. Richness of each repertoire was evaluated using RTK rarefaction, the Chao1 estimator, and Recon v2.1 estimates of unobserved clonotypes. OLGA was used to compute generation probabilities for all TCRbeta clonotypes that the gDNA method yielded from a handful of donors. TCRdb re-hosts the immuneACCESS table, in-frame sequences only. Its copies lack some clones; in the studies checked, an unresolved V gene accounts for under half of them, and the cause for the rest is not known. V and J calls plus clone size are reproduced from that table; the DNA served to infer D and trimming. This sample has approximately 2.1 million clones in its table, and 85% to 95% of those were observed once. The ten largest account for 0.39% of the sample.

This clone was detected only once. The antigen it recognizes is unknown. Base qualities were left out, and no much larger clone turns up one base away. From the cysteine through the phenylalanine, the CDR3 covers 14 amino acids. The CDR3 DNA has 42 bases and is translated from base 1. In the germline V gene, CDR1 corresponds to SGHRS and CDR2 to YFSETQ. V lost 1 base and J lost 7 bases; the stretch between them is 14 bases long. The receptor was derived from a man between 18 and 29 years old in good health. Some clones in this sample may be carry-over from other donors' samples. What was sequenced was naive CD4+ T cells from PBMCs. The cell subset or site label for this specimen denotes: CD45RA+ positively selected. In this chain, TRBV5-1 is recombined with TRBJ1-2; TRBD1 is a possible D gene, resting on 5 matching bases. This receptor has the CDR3 CASSLRGGEGGYTF. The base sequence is TGCGCCAGCAGCTTGAGGGGAGGGGAAGGTGGCTACACCTTC.